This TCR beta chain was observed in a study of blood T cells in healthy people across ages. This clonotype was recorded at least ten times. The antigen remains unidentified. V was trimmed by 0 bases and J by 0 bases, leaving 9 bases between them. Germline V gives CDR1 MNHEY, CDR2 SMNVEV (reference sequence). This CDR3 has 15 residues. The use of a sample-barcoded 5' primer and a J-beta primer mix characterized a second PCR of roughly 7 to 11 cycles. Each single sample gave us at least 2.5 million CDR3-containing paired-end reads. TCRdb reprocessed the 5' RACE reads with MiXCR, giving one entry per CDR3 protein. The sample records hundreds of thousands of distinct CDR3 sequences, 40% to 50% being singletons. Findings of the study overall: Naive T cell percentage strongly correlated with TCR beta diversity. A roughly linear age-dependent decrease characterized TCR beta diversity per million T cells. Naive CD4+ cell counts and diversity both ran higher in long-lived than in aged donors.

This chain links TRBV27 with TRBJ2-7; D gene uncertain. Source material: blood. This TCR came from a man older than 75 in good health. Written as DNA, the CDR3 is TGTGCCAGCAGTTTATCGTGGCAGGACTCCTACGAGCAGTACTTC. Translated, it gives CASSLSWQDSYEQYF.